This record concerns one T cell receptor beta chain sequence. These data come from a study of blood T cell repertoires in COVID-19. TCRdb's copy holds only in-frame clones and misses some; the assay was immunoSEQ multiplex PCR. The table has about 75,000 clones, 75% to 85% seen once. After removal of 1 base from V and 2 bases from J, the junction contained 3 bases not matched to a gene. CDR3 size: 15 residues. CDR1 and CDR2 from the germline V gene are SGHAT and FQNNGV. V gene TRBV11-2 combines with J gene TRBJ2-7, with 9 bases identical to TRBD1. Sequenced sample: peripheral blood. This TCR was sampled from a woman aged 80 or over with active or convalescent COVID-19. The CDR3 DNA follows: TGTGCCAGCAGCTTAGTGGGACAGGGTCCCTACGAGCAGTACTTC. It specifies CASSLVGQGPYEQYF.